Shown below are 3 T cell receptor beta chains from a single sample sequenced in a study of blood T cell repertoires in COVID-19. TCRdb keeps only in-frame clones here, not all; method: immunoSEQ multiplex PCR. The sample shows about 400,000 clones, 80% to 90% of them seen only once. Input material: peripheral blood. The receptors derive from a woman aged 30 to 39 with acute or convalescent COVID-19.

The chain uses TRBV6-4 and TRBJ2-2; the D is unclear. The CDR3 has 14 amino acids. V gave up 0 bases and J gave up 7 bases, with 9 bases separating them. CDR1 is MRHNA, CDR2 SNTAGT, per germline. Written as DNA, the CDR3 is TGTGCCAGCAGTGACTCGCCTGGCGGCGGGGAGCTGTTTTTT. Encoded protein: CASSDSPGGGELFF.

The chain joins TRBV2 to TRBJ2-7; 7 bases are a match to TRBD1. CDR1 is SNHLY, CDR2 FYNNEI, per germline. V lost 8 bases, J lost 3 bases, and 10 bases stayed unmatched. The CDR3 consists of 14 residues. The CDR3 reads CASGTGTVDYEQYF. The CDR3 nucleotides read TGTGCCAGCGGTACCGGGACAGTAGACTACGAGCAGTACTTC.

This sequence joins TRBV6-5 and TRBJ2-1, with TRBD2 as a possible D gene (5 bases). Germline CDR1 and CDR2: MNHEY and SVGAGI. The CDR3 loop spans 15 amino acids. Trimming pared 10 bases from V and 0 bases from J, leaving 16 bases between. CDR3 nucleotide sequence: TGTGCCACCTTACTAGTTCCCCCCTCCTACAATGAGCAGTTCTTC. Translation: CATLLVPPSYNEQFF.